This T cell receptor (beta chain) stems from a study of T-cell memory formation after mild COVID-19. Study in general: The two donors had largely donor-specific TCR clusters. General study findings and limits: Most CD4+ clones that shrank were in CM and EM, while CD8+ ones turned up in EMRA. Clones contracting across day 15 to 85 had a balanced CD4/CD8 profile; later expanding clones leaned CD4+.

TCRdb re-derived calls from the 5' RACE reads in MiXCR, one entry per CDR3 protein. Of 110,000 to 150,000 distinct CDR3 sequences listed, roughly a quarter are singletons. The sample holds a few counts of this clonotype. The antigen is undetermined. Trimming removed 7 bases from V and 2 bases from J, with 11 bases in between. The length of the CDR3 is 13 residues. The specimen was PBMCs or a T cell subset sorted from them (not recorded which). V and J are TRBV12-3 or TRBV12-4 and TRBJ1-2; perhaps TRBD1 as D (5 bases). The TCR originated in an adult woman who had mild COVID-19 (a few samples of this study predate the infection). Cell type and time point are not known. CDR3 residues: CASTLHRNYGYTF. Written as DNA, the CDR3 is TGTGCCAGCACCCTACACAGGAACTATGGCTACACCTTC.